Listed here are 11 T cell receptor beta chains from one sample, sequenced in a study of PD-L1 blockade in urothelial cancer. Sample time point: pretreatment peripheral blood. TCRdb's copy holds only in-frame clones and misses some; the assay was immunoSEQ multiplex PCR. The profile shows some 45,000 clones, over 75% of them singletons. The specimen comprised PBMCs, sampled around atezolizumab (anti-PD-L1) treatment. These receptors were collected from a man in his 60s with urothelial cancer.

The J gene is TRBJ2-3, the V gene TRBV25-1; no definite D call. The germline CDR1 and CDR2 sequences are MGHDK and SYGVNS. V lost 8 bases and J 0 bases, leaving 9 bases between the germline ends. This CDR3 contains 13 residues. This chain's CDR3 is CASAYTSTDTQYF. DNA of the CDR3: TGTGCCAGCGCCTATACTAGCACAGATACGCAGTATTTT. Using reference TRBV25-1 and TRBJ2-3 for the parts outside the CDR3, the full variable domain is EADIYQTPRYLVIGTGKKITLECSQTMGHDKMYWYQQDPGMELHLIHYSYGVNSTEKGDLSSESTVSRIRTEHFPLTLESARPSHTSQYLCASAYTSTDTQYFGPGTRLTVL.

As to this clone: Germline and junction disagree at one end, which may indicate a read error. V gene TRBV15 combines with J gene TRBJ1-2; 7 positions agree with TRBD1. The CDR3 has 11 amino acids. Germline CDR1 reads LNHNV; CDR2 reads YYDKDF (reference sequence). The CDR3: CATSSFGTAVF. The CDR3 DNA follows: TGTGCCACCAGCAGTTTCGGGACAGCCGTCTTC.

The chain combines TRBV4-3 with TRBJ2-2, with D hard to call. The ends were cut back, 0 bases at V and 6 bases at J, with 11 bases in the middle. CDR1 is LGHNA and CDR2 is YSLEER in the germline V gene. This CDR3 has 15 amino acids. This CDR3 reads CASSQESDAPGELFF. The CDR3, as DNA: TGCGCCAGCAGCCAAGAGTCCGATGCGCCCGGGGAGCTGTTTTTT.

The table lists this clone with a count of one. CDR3 amino acids: CASSFGESGNTIYF. The CDR3, as DNA: TGTGCCAGCAGCTTTGGAGAGTCTGGAAACACCATATATTTT. This chain links TRBV11-1 with TRBJ1-3; no firm D call. Germline CDR1 is SGHAT and CDR2 is FQDESV (reference sequence). The CDR3 totals 14 residues. V dropped 3 bases and J dropped 1 base, with 7 bases sitting between them.

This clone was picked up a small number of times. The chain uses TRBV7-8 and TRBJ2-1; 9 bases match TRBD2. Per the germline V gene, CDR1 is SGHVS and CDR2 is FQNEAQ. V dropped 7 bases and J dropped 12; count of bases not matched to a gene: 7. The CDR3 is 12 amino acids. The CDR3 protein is CASTGSGSRQFF. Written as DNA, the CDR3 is TGTGCCAGCACCGGTAGCGGGAGTAGGCAGTTCTTC.

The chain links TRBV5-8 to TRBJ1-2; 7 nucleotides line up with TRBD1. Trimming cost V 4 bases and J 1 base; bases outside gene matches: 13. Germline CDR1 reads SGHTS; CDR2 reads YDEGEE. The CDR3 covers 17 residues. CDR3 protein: CASSLQAGTVHNYGYTF. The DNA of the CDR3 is TGTGCCAGCAGCCTACAGGCAGGGACAGTTCATAACTATGGCTACACCTTC. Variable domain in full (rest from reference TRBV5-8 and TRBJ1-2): EAGVTQSPTHLIKTRGQQATLRCSPISGHTSVYWYQQALGLGLQFLLWYDEGEERNRGNFPPRFSGRQFPNYSSELNVNALELEDSALYLCASSLQAGTVHNYGYTFGSGTRLTVV.

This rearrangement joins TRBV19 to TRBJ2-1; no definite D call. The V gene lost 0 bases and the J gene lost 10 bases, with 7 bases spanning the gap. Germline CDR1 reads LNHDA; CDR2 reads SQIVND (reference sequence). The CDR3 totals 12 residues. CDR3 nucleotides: TGTGCCAGTAGTATAGAGAGCCGGGAGCAGTTCTTC. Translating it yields CASSIESREQFF. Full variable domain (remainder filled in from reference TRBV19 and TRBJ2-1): DGGITQSPKYLFRKEGQNVTLSCEQNLNHDAMYWYRQDPGQGLRLIYYSQIVNDFQKGDIAEGYSVSREKKESFPLTVTSAQKNPTAFYLCASSIESREQFFGPGTRLTVL.

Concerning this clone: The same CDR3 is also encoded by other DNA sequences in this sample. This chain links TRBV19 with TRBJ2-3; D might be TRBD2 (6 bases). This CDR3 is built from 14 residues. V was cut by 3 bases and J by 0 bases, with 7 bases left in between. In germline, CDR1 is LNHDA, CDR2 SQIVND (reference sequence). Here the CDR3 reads CASSIGTSTDTQYF. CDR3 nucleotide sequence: TGTGCCAGTAGTATCGGGACTAGCACAGATACGCAGTATTTT.

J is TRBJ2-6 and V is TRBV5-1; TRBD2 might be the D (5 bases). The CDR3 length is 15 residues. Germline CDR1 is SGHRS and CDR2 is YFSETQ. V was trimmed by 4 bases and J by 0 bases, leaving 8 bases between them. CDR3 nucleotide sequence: TGCGCCAGCAGCCCTGGAGGCTCTGGGGCCAACGTCCTGACTTTC. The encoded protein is CASSPGGSGANVLTF. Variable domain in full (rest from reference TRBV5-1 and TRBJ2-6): KAGVTQTPRYLIKTRGQQVTLSCSPISGHRSVSWYQQTPGQGLQFLFEYFSETQRNKGNFPGRFSGRQFSNSRSEMNVSTLELGDSALYLCASSPGGSGANVLTFGAGSRLTVL.

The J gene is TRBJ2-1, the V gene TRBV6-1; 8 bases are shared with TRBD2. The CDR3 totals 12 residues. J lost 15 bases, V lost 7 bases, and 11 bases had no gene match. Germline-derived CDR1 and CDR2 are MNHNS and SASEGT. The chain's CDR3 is CASNITPGGVFF. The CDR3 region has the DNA TGTGCCAGCAACATAACCCCGGGAGGGGTGTTCTTC.

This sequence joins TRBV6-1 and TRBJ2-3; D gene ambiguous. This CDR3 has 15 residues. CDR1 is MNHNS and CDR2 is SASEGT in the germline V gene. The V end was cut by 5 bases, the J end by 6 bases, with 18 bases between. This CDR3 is CASSIGPEIGDTQYF. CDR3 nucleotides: TGTGCCAGCAGTATCGGTCCGGAGATTGGGGATACGCAGTATTTT.